A single sample gave rise to the 32 T cell receptor beta chains below, sequenced in a study of T cell responses to AZD1222 COVID-19 vaccine. Assay used: immunoSEQ multiplex PCR; TCRdb lists only in-frame clones, some missing. Of roughly 150,000 clones listed, approximately 94% are singletons. This specimen was peripheral blood, taken 28 days after the second AZD1222 dose. These receptors all come from an adult who received the AZD1222 COVID-19 vaccine.

The chain employs TRBV19 and TRBJ2-1, with D unresolved. This CDR3 has 14 amino acids. CDR1 is LNHDA, CDR2 SQIVND, per germline (reference sequence). V was trimmed by 7 bases and J by 9 bases, leaving 19 bases between them. CDR3 DNA: TGTGCCAGTAAAACGACCGTTTCTACAAGTGAGCAGTTCTTC. This codes for CASKTTVSTSEQFF.

V and J are TRBV11-2 and TRBJ2-7, with a possible D match to TRBD2 (5 bases). Per the germline V gene, CDR1 is SGHAT and CDR2 is FQNNGV. V dropped 6 bases and J dropped 1 base, with 10 bases sitting between them. This CDR3 is built from 13 residues. CDR3 coding DNA: TGTGCCAGCAGTCGGGGTCCTTCCTACGAGCAGTACTTC. Its translation: CASSRGPSYEQYF. Full variable domain (rest looked up from reference TRBV11-2 and TRBJ2-7): EAGVAQSPRYKIIEKRQSVAFWCNPISGHATLYWYQQILGQGPKLLIQFQNNGVVDDSQLPKDRFSAERLKGVDSTLKIQPAKLEDSAVYLCASSRGPSYEQYFGPGTRLTVT.

Here the CDR3 DNA reads TGTGCCAGTAGCCCTTCCGAGCTCCTGTCCCAAAGGGGCACAGATACGCAGTATTTT. It codes for CASSPSELLSQRGTDTQYF. The chain couples TRBV19 to TRBJ2-3; no reliable D call. Germline CDR1 and CDR2: LNHDA and SQIVND (reference sequence). Between the trimmed V and J ends, which lost 6 bases and 1 base, there was a span of 26 bases. This CDR3 spans 19 amino acids.

This rearrangement joins TRBV7-9 to TRBJ1-1, with no clear D. The germline gives CDR1 SEHNR, CDR2 FQNEAQ (reference sequence). V was pared by 1 base and J by 1 base, with 10 bases between. CDR3 length: 15 amino acids. The CDR3 reads CASSLDRTENTEAFF. CDR3 nucleotide sequence: TGTGCCAGCAGCTTAGATCGGACGGAGAACACTGAAGCTTTCTTT.

The rearrangement links TRBV11-2 to TRBJ2-1, with TRBD2 matching over 12 bases. The CDR3 has 18 residues. The trim removed 1 base at V and 8 bases at J, leaving 12 bases unmatched. Per germline, CDR1 SGHAT and CDR2 FQNNGV. CDR3 sequence (DNA): TGTGCCAGCAGCTTAGGCAATCTAGCGGGAGGGCAATCCGATGAGCAGTTCTTC. Translation: CASSLGNLAGGQSDEQFF.

The table lists this clone with a count of one. This sequence joins TRBV14 and TRBJ2-3; D gene ambiguous. Between the trimmed V and J ends, which lost 4 bases and 5 bases, there was a span of 16 bases. Germline values: CDR1 SGHDN, CDR2 FVKESK. The CDR3 runs 15 residues. The CDR3 nucleotides read TGTGCCAGCAGCCCTGGGAACACGAAGTTAGATACGCAGTATTTT. Translating gives CASSPGNTKLDTQYF.

The chain is built from TRBV10-2 and TRBJ2-7; D ambiguous. The germline V gene has CDR1 WSHSY and CDR2 SAAADI. The CDR3 contains 12 residues. V was pared by 3 bases and J by 4 bases, with 7 bases between. The CDR3 here is CASSDGLYEQYF. The DNA for the CDR3 is TGCGCCAGCAGTGACGGGTTGTACGAGCAGTACTTC.

This clone was picked up one time. This chain joins TRBV19 and TRBJ2-2, with 14 bases matching TRBD2. The CDR3 spans 15 residues. The V gene end was trimmed by 4 bases and the J gene end by 8 bases; junction bases not matched to a gene: 3. Per the germline V gene, CDR1 is LNHDA and CDR2 is SQIVND (reference sequence). The CDR3 reads CASSKTSGRAGELFF. The CDR3 nucleotides are TGTGCCAGTAGTAAGACTAGCGGGAGGGCAGGGGAGCTGTTTTTT.

This rearrangement joins TRBV4-1 to TRBJ1-5, with D uncertain. The germline V gene encodes CDR1 MGHRA and CDR2 YSYEKL. The CDR3 is made up of 13 amino acids. Trimming removed 4 bases at V and 5 bases at J, with 9 bases between. CDR3: CASSLGSDQPQHF. The CDR3 DNA reads TGCGCCAGCAGCCTCGGGTCTGATCAGCCCCAGCATTTT.

The chain joins TRBV18 to TRBJ2-1; 14 nucleotides agree with TRBD2. The CDR3 consists of 18 residues. J was trimmed by 0 bases and V by 2 bases; bases with no gene match: 3. Germline CDR1 and CDR2: KGHSH and LQKENI. CDR3 region: CASSPRGLAGVSYNEQFF. The CDR3 DNA reads TGTGCCAGCTCACCAAGGGGACTAGCGGGGGTCTCCTACAATGAGCAGTTCTTC.

V gene TRBV6-1 combines with J gene TRBJ1-2; TRBD1 agrees at 7 bases. Looked up from germline, CDR1 is MNHNS and CDR2 is SASEGT. This CDR3 is 16 amino acids long. Trimming removed 1 base from V and 4 bases from J; junction bases left unmatched: 9. CDR3 nucleotide sequence: TGTGCCAGCAGTGAAGGAAGAGGGGGCGCCAGCTATGGCTACACCTTC. It specifies CASSEGRGGASYGYTF.

V gene TRBV11-2 combines with J gene TRBJ2-7; 11 positions agree with TRBD1. The ends lost 5 bases at V and 6 bases at J; junction bases unmatched: 6. CDR1 and CDR2 from the germline V gene are SGHAT and FQNNGV. This CDR3 contains 14 residues. In DNA, the CDR3 is TGTGCCAGCAGCCCACGGGACAGGGGGGGCGAGCAGTACTTC. This codes for CASSPRDRGGEQYF.

This chain connects TRBV19 to TRBJ1-2; 8 nucleotides align to TRBD1. With V trimmed by 8 bases and J by 9 bases, 11 bases remained unmatched. The CDR3 length is 13 residues. Germline V gene data show CDR1 as LNHDA and CDR2 as SQIVND (reference sequence). The CDR3 loop reads CASGPQGAVSYTF. The CDR3 DNA is TGTGCCAGTGGTCCTCAGGGGGCCGTAAGCTACACCTTC.

The genes are TRBV7-9 and TRBJ2-2; D uncertain. V lost 8 bases to trimming and J lost 3 bases, with 16 bases between them. Germline V gene data show CDR1 as SEHNR and CDR2 as FQNEAQ (reference sequence). The length of the CDR3 is 15 residues. The CDR3 sequence: CASSIGILDTGELFF. CDR3 in DNA: TGTGCCAGCTCCATAGGGATATTGGACACCGGGGAGCTGTTTTTT. The full variable domain, its missing parts supplied by reference TRBV7-9 and TRBJ2-2, is DTGVSQNPRHKITKRGQNVTFRCDPISEHNRLYWYRQTLGQGPEFLTYFQNEAQLEKSRLLSDRFSAERPKGSFSTLEIQRTEQGDSAMYLCASSIGILDTGELFFGEGSRLTVL.

The chain is built from TRBV7-2 and TRBJ1-1; D is perhaps TRBD1 (5 bases). Germline CDR1 SGHTA, CDR2 FQGNSA. The CDR3 is 13 residues long. V dropped 5 bases and J dropped 6 bases, with 13 bases sitting between them. In DNA form, the CDR3 reads TGTGCCAGCAGCCGCGGGGGAATCGCTGAAGCTTTCTTT. This translates into CASSRGGIAEAFF. The whole variable domain, remainder taken from reference TRBV7-2 and TRBJ1-1, is GAGVSQSPSNKVTEKGKDVELRCDPISGHTALYWYRQSLGQGLEFLIYFQGNSAPDKSGLPSDRFSAERTGGSVSTLTIQRTQQEDSAVYLCASSRGGIAEAFFGQGTRLTVV.

V usage is TRBV5-1 and J usage is TRBJ2-2; D unclear. The CDR3 is 14 amino acids. CDR1 and CDR2 from the germline V gene are SGHRS and YFSETQ. V was clipped by 4 bases and J by 7 bases, with 14 bases between them. The CDR3 spells CASSPTPLGGELFF. CDR3 nucleotide sequence: TGCGCCAGCAGCCCGACTCCCCTAGGCGGGGAGCTGTTTTTT.

The V gene is TRBV4-1, the J gene TRBJ2-7, with D possibly being TRBD1 (6 bases). Looked up from germline, CDR1 is MGHRA and CDR2 is YSYEKL. The CDR3 covers 14 residues. The V end was cut by 2 bases, the J end by 5 bases, with 13 bases between. CDR3 amino acids: CASSQLTGSNEQYF. The DNA of the CDR3 is TGCGCCAGCAGCCAACTTACAGGGAGTAACGAGCAGTACTTC.

The V call is TRBV9, the J call TRBJ1-1; D remains ambiguous. Germline-derived CDR1 and CDR2 are SGDLS and YYNGEE. The CDR3 extends over 14 amino acids. Deletions cut 5 bases from V and 6 bases from J, with 17 bases between. CDR3 coding DNA: TGTGCCAGCAGGCCTGATCCGCTAAGCGCTGAAGCTTTCTTT. Encoded protein: CASRPDPLSAEAFF.

DNA for the CDR3: TGTGCCAGCAGCTTCATAACAGGGGGAGGACGAACCCAGTACTTC. Amino acids: CASSFITGGGRTQYF. The chain is built from TRBV7-2 and TRBJ2-5; 8 nucleotides match TRBD1. V dropped 3 bases and J dropped 8; count of bases not matched to a gene: 11. The CDR3 covers 15 residues. Germline V lookup: CDR1 SGHTA, CDR2 FQGNSA.

This sequence joins TRBV5-1 and TRBJ2-2; 11 bases match TRBD2. V dropped 0 bases and J dropped 4; count of bases not matched to a gene: 2. Germline loops: CDR1 SGHRS, CDR2 YFSETQ. The CDR3 is made up of 16 amino acids. DNA of the CDR3: TGCGCCAGCAGCTTGGAGGGGACTAGCGGCACCGGGGAGCTGTTTTTT. As protein: CASSLEGTSGTGELFF.

This clone was counted once. The chain couples TRBV11-3 to TRBJ2-2; D possibly corresponds to TRBD2 (5 bases). The length of the CDR3 is 16 residues. Germline V gives CDR1 SGHNT, CDR2 YENEEA. Trimming shortened V by 1 base and J by 7 bases, and 16 bases separated the two germline ends. CDR3 bases: TGTGCCAGCAGCTTAGTAGTGGGAGCGAGAGGCGGGGAGCTGTTTTTT. Its protein is CASSLVVGARGGELFF.

The chain links TRBV4-1 to TRBJ2-2, with D possibly matching TRBD2 (5 bases). Trimming removed 0 bases from V and 4 bases from J, with 15 bases in between. The germline CDR1 and CDR2 sequences are MGHRA and YSYEKL. This CDR3 comprises 17 residues. Here the CDR3 DNA reads TGCGCCAGCAGCCAAGAGAGCATGGCGGGTTTCACCGGGGAGCTGTTTTTT. This translates into CASSQESMAGFTGELFF.

The chain recombines TRBV5-3 with TRBJ2-3, with TRBD2 matching over 11 bases. TRBV5-3 is placed among ORFs of uncertain function. Losses at the gene ends were 2 bases for V and 10 bases for J; bases not matched to a gene: 6. This CDR3 is built from 14 residues. As DNA, the CDR3 is TGTGCCAGAAGCTTCGGGACTAGCGGCTTGTCGCAGTATTTT. Residues: CARSFGTSGLSQYF.

The chain is built from TRBV12-3 or TRBV12-4 and TRBJ2-2; D is undetermined. V was pared by 3 bases and J by 8 bases, with 7 bases between. CDR3 length: 12 amino acids. In DNA, the CDR3 is TGTGCCAGCAGTTTCCGAGCGGGGGAGCTGTTTTTT. This encodes CASSFRAGELFF.

This chain joins TRBV5-4 and TRBJ1-1; 8 bases match TRBD1. CDR3 length: 14 amino acids. Germline-derived CDR1 and CDR2 are SGHNT and YYREEE (reference sequence). With 3 bases clipped from V and 3 bases from J, the junction kept 4 bases outside the gene matches. As DNA, the CDR3 is TGTGCCAGCAGCTCTTCAGGGGGCCACACTGAAGCTTTCTTT. Residues: CASSSSGGHTEAFF. Supplemented by reference TRBV5-4 and TRBJ1-1, the full variable domain reads ETGVTQSPTHLIKTRGQQVTLRCSSQSGHNTVSWYQQALGQGPQFIFQYYREEENGRGNFPPRFSGLQFPNYSSELNVNALELDDSALYLCASSSSGGHTEAFFGQGTRLTVV.

The chain combines TRBV6-5 with TRBJ2-3, with unresolved D. The CDR3 spans 14 residues. V lost 5 bases and J lost 1, with 10 bases in between. The germline V gene has CDR1 MNHEY and CDR2 SVGAGI. CDR3 bases: TGTGCCAGCAGTCGCACTATGCGCACAGATACGCAGTATTTT. Protein: CASSRTMRTDTQYF.

The rearrangement uses TRBV6-5 and TRBJ1-2, with D possibly being TRBD1 (5 bases). CDR3 length equals 13 residues. The V gene's germline CDR1 is MNHEY and CDR2 SVGAGI. The V end lost 2 bases, the J end lost 3 bases, and 7 bases lay between the germline ends. The CDR3 loop reads CASSYGTHYGYTF. The CDR3 region has the DNA TGTGCCAGCAGTTACGGGACTCACTATGGCTACACCTTC.

The chain is built from TRBV6-5 and TRBJ1-3, with D maybe TRBD1 (5 bases). V gave up 8 bases and J gave up 0 bases, with 11 bases separating them. Germline V gene lookup returns CDR1 MNHEY and CDR2 SVGAGI. This CDR3 comprises 14 residues. Written as DNA, the CDR3 is TGTGCCAGCGGGGGTCCGGACTCTGGAAACACCATATATTTT. This codes for CASGGPDSGNTIYF.

Here the CDR3 reads CASSPSTGNYGYTF. The DNA of the CDR3 is TGTGCCAGTAGTCCCTCGACAGGCAACTATGGCTACACCTTC. V is TRBV19 and J is TRBJ1-2; D possibly corresponds to TRBD1 (6 bases). Germline CDR1 reads LNHDA; CDR2 reads SQIVND (reference sequence). Deletions cut 5 bases from V and 2 bases from J, with 12 bases between. The CDR3 loop spans 14 amino acids.

The chain combines TRBV7-9 with TRBJ2-7, with D perhaps matching TRBD2 (5 bases). This CDR3 is 13 amino acids long. The V and J ends lost 5 bases and 4 bases respectively, with 12 bases between them. CDR1 is SEHNR and CDR2 is FQNEAQ in the germline V gene (reference sequence). The CDR3 loop reads CASSPRTGYEQYF. CDR3 coding DNA: TGTGCCAGCAGCCCGAGGACTGGTTACGAGCAGTACTTC. The entire variable domain, with the rest obtained from reference TRBV7-9 and TRBJ2-7, is as follows: DTGVSQNPRHKITKRGQNVTFRCDPISEHNRLYWYRQTLGQGPEFLTYFQNEAQLEKSRLLSDRFSAERPKGSFSTLEIQRTEQGDSAMYLCASSPRTGYEQYFGPGTRLTVT.

The rearrangement links TRBV6-2 or TRBV6-3 to TRBJ1-1, with 7 bases identical to TRBD1. The CDR3 loop spans 16 amino acids. The junction had 9 bases not matched to a gene; V was cut back by 2 bases and J by 3 bases. Looked up from germline, CDR1 is MNHEY and CDR2 is SVGEGT. The CDR3 DNA sequence: TGTGCCAGCAGTTACATGGCTTTAGGGGGCGACACTGAAGCTTTCTTT. It translates to CASSYMALGGDTEAFF.

Remarks on this clone: A read error may produce the germline difference seen at one junction end. This rearrangement joins TRBV2 to TRBJ2-1; the match to TRBD1 covers 8 bases. From germline, CDR1 is SNHLY and CDR2 FYNNEI. This CDR3 spans 13 amino acids. Here the CDR3 DNA reads TGTGCCAGCAGTGAACGGGACAGGTCTTTCGGGATCTTC. Translating gives CASSERDRSFGIF.